This entry concerns a single T cell receptor (beta chain). The sample contains more than one DNA sequence encoding this CDR3. The data derive from a study of blood T cell repertoires in COVID-19. Original analysis: Quantification of nucleated cells was approximated via reference gene primer amplification. Sequenced by immunoSEQ multiplex PCR; TCRdb stores in-frame clones only, minus some. V and J calls and clone size are given by that table; D and trimming were obtained from the DNA. The table shows 190,000 or so clones, with roughly 82% occurring only once. The CDR3 contains 15 residues. Per the germline V gene, CDR1 is MDHEN and CDR2 is SYDVKM. V lost 6 bases and J lost 0; bases outside the gene matches: 7.

The specimen sequenced was PBMCs or T cells enriched from blood (not recorded which). The TCR originated in a woman in her twenties or thirties who had recovered from COVID-19. The chain joins TRBV28 to TRBJ2-7; 8 positions agree with TRBD1. The CDR3 DNA sequence: TGTGCCAGCAGCCCGACTGGACAGGGCTCCTACGAGCAGTACTTC. It encodes CASSPTGQGSYEQYF.